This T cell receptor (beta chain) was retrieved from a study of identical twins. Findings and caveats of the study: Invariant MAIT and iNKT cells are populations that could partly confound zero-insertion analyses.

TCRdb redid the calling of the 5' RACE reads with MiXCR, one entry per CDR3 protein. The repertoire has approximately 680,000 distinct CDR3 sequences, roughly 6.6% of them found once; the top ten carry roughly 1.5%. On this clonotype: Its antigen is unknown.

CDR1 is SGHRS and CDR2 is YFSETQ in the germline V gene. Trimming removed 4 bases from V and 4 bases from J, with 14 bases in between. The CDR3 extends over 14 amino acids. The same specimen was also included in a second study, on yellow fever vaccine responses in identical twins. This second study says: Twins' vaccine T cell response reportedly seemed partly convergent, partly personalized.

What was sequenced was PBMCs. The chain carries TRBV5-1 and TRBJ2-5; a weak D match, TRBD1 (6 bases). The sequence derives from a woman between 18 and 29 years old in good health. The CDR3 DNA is TGCGCCAGCAGCAGAGGGGGAGCCCCAGAGACCCAGTACTTC. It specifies CASSRGGAPETQYF. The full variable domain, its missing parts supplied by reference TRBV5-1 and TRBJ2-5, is KAGVTQTPRYLIKTRGQQVTLSCSPISGHRSVSWYQQTPGQGLQFLFEYFSETQRNKGNFPGRFSGRQFSNSRSEMNVSTLELGDSALYLCASSRGGAPETQYFGPGTRLLVL.